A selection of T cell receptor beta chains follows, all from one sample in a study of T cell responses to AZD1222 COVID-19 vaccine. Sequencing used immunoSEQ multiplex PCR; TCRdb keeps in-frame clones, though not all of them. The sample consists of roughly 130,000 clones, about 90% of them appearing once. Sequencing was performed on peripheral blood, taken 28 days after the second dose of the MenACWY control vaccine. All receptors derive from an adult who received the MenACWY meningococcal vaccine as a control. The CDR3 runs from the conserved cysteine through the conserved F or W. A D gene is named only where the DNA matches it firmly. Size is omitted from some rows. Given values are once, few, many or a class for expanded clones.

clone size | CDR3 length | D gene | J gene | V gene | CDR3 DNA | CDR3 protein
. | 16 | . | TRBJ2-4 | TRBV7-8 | TGTGCCAGCAGCGGGCCGGGGGGCCAAACCAAAAACATTCAGTACTTC | CASSGPGGQTKNIQYF
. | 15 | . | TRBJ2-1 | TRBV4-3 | TGCGCCAGCAGCCCCACTGGGCCACATGGGAATGAGCAGTTCTTC | CASSPTGPHGNEQFF
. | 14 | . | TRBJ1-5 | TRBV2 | TGTGCCAGCTACCGGACAAATAGCAATCAGCCCCAGCATTTT | CASYRTNSNQPQHF
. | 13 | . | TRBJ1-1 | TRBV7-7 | TGTGCCAGCAGCAAAGAGTGGGGCACTGAAGCTTTCTTT | CASSKEWGTEAFF
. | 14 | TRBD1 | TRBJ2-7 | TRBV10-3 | TGTGCCATCAGTATACAGGGGCGCGACTACGAGCAGTACTTC | CAISIQGRDYEQYF
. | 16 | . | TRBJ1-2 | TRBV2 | TGTGCCAGCAGTCAGACACGGCCCATGGGGGACTATGGCTACACCTTC | CASSQTRPMGDYGYTF
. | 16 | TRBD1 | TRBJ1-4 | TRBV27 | TGTGCCAGTCGGAGTTGGGGGGACAGGGGGGGTGAAAAACTGTTTTTT | CASRSWGDRGGEKLFF
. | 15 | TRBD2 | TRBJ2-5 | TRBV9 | TGTGCCAGCAGCGGAGCGGGGGGGGCCCCTGAGACCCAGTACTTC | CASSGAGGAPETQYF
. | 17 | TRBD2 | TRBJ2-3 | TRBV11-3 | TGTGCCAGCAGCTTTCGGACTAGCGGGAGTGGCCCAGATACGCAGTATTTT | CASSFRTSGSGPDTQYF
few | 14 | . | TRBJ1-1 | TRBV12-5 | TGTGCTAGTGGTTGGGACGGGGGAAACACTGAAGCTTTCTTT | CASGWDGGNTEAFF
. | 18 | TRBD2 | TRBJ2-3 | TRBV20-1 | TGCAGTGCTAGTGAGACTAGCGGGAGGGCCTGGGGGGCAGATACGCAGTATTTT | CSASETSGRAWGADTQYF
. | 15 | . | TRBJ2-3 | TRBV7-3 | TGTGCCAGCAGCTTAGTTGTGGGGAGCACAGATACGCAGTATTTT | CASSLVVGSTDTQYF
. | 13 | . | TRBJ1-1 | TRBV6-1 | TGTGCCAGCAGTGACACAAGTATGAGTGGGGCTTTCTTT | CASSDTSMSGAFF
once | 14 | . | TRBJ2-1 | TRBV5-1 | TGCGCCAGCAGCGGGGACGGGTGGGGCAATGAGCAGTTCTTC | CASSGDGWGNEQFF
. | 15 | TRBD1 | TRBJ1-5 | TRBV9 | TGTGCCAGCAGCCCCGCAGGGGGGAACAATCAGCCCCAGCATTTT | CASSPAGGNNQPQHF
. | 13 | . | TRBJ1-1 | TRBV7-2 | TGTGCCAGCAGCCTAAACGCGGGCACTGAAGCTTTCTTT | CASSLNAGTEAFF
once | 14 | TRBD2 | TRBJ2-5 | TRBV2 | TGTGCCAGCAGCCTAAATAGCGGGGGAGAGACCCAGTACTTC | CASSLNSGGETQYF
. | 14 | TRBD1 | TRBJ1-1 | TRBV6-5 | TGTGCCAGCAGTACCCCGGGACAGGCCTTTGAAGCTTTCTTT | CASSTPGQAFEAFF
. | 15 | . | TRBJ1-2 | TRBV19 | TGTGCCAGTAACCCTTCTCCGACAGGAGTGGGTGGCTACACCTTC | CASNPSPTGVGGYTF
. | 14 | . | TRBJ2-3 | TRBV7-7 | TGTGCTAGCAGCTTGAGGTGGGGCACAGATACGCAGTATTTT | CASSLRWGTDTQYF
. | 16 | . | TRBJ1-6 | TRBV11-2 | TGTGCCAGCAGCCCAGCGGGAAGCTCCTATAATTCACCCCTCCACTTT | CASSPAGSSYNSPLHF
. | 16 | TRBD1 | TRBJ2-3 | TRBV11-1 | TGTGCCAGCAGCTTAGCTGGGACAGCCCTCACAGATACGCAGTATTTT | CASSLAGTALTDTQYF
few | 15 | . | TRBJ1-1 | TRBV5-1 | TGCGCCAGCAGCTTCCTGGGTGGCCCCGACACTGAAGCTTTCTTT | CASSFLGGPDTEAFF
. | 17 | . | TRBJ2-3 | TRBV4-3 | TGCGCCAGCAGCCAAGATATTCGGTCCGGGCGGGCCTATACGCAGTATTTT | CASSQDIRSGRAYTQYF
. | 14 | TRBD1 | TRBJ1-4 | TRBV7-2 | TGTGCCAGCAGCCGGACAGGGCTCGATGAAAAACTGTTTTTT | CASSRTGLDEKLFF
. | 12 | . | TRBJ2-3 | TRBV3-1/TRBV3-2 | TGTGCCAGCAGCCAAGGGCCAGATACGCAGTATTTT | CASSQGPDTQYF
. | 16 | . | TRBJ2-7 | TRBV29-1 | TGCAGCGTCACCGCCGCTGGTGAGTTAACGGTCTACGAGCAGTACTTC | CSVTAAGELTVYEQYF
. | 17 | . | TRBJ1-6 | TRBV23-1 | TGCGCCAGCAGTCAATCGTATCAGGGAATACATAATTCACCCCTCCACTTT | CASSQSYQGIHNSPLHF
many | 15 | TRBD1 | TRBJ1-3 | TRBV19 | TGTGCCAGTAGGCCGGGACAGGGGATTGGAAACACCATATATTTT | CASRPGQGIGNTIYF
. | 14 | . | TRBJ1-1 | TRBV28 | TGTGCCAGCAGTCCCCTGGACGGAAACACTGAAGCTTTCTTT | CASSPLDGNTEAFF
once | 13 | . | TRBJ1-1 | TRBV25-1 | TGTGCCAGCAGTCTACACACCAACACTGAAGCTTTCTTT | CASSLHTNTEAFF
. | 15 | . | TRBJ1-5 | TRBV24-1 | TGTGCCACCAGTGAGGATACAACTAGCAATCAGCCCCAGCATTTT | CATSEDTTSNQPQHF
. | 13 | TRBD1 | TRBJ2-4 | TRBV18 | TGTGCCAGCTCCCGGACAGGAGAAAACATTCAGTACTTC | CASSRTGENIQYF
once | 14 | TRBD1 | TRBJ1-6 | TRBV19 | TGTGCCAGTAGTATAGATACAGGGGAATCACCCCTCCACTTT | CASSIDTGESPLHF
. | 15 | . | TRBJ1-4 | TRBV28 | TGTGCCAGCAGTTTCCAGGGAGCAACTAATGAAAAACTGTTTTTT | CASSFQGATNEKLFF
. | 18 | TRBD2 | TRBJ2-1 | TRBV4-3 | TGCGCCAGCAGCCACTGGACTAGCGGGAGTTGGGGAAGCAATGAGCAGTTCTTC | CASSHWTSGSWGSNEQFF
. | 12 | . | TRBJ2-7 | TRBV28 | TGTGCCAGCAGTGGAGGTTGGAGCGAGCAGTACTTC | CASSGGWSEQYF
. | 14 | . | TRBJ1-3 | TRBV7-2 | TGTGCCAGCAGCTTAGCAACCGGGGTTAAAGCCATATATTTT | CASSLATGVKAIYF
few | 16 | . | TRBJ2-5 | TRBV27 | TGTGCCAGCAGTTTAGGGGCTAGTAGGGGGGGAGAGACCCAGTACTTC | CASSLGASRGGETQYF
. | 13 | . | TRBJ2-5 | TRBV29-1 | TGCAGCGTTGGGGGCTGGGGCGGCGAGACCCAGTACTTC | CSVGGWGGETQYF
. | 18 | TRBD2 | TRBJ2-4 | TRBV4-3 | TGCGCCAGCAGCCCCAGAGCGGCTAGCGGGGGATACAAAAACATTCAGTACTTC | CASSPRAASGGYKNIQYF
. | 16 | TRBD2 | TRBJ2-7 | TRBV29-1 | TGCAGCGTTGCCGATCCTAGCGGGAGGAGATCCTACGAGCAGTACTTC | CSVADPSGRRSYEQYF
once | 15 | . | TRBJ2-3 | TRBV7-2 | TGTGCCAGCAGCCGTGGGGGGCCAAGCACAGATACGCAGTATTTT | CASSRGGPSTDTQYF
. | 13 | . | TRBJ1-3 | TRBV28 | TGTGCCAGCAGTTTATCCGGAGGAAACACCATATATTTT | CASSLSGGNTIYF
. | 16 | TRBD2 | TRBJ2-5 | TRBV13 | TGTGCCAGCAGCTTACCCCGCGGGGGGGCGGGAGAGACCCAGTACTTC | CASSLPRGGAGETQYF
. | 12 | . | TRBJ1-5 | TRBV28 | TGTGCCACCAGGGCTAGCAATCAGCCCCAGCATTTT | CATRASNQPQHF
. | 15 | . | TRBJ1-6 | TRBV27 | TGTGCCAGCACCAGGTGGGGGGCTGGGAATTCACCCCTCCACTTT | CASTRWGAGNSPLHF
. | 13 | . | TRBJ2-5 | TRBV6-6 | TGTGCCAGCAGTTACCAGATAGAAGAGACCCAGTACTTC | CASSYQIEETQYF
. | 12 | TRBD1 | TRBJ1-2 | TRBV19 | TGTGCCAGTAGTAACAGGGGCTATGGCTACACCTTC | CASSNRGYGYTF
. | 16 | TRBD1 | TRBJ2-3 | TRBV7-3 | TGTGCCAGCAGCTTAGGCCGGGACAGGACCTCAGATACGCAGTATTTT | CASSLGRDRTSDTQYF